This entry concerns a single TCR beta chain. These data come from a study of blood T cells in healthy people across ages. A second PCR, run for about 6 to 11 cycles, used a sample-barcoded 5' primer plus a J-beta primer mix. Each cDNA molecule was tagged by a template-switch adaptor with 12 random nucleotides. Every sample produced at least 3 million CDR3-containing paired-end reads. TCRdb re-called the 5' RACE reads through MiXCR, storing one row per CDR3 protein. The sample has roughly 800,000 distinct CDR3 sequences; about 25% are singletons. This CDR3 comprises 12 residues. These same data were also listed under a study on T cells of mothers and their children. From that report: Material was donated by three healthy Caucasian mothers and their six children. Slightly, though not significantly, more overlap was seen in related than in unrelated mother-child pairs.

This chain joins TRBV12-3 or TRBV12-4 and TRBJ2-5, with D uncertain. The J call may be wrong; the DNA end is better matched by TRBJ2-1. The receptor was isolated from a boy aged 5-17 years in good health. Sequenced: blood. CDR3 DNA: TGTGCCAGCAGTCTAGGGAAGGATGAGCAGTTCTTC. Protein: CASSLGKDEQFF.